A single sample is the source of the 15 T cell receptor beta chains below, sequenced in a study of cytomegalovirus exposure and HLA in healthy donors (TCRdb year 2017). Library preparation employed the immunoSEQ multiplex PCR assay. A mixture of 60 forward primers for TCR Vbeta segments and 13 reverse primers for TCR Jbeta segments was used in the multiplex PCR. TCRdb retrieved this table from immuneACCESS and kept in-frame rearrangements only. Not all clones are present; in checked studies, unresolved V genes account for under half, and no reason is known for the remainder. Present in this sample are around 150,000 clones, approximately 78% of which were seen just once. The ten largest clones capture just over 3% of the sample. Material for sequencing was PBMCs. These receptor sequences come from a woman in her thirties or forties in good health and CMV-seronegative.

The chain combines TRBV10-2 with TRBJ1-1; D not resolved. V was trimmed by 6 bases and J by 4 bases, leaving 12 bases between them. The CDR3 length is 13 residues. CDR1 and CDR2 (germline): WSHSY, SAAADI. CDR3 residues: CASRAGLGTEAFF. For the CDR3, the DNA is TGCGCCAGCAGGGCCGGACTTGGCACTGAAGCTTTCTTT.

The J gene is TRBJ2-1, the V gene TRBV11-2, with 9 bases that match TRBD2. Germline CDR1 is SGHAT and CDR2 is FQNNGV. The CDR3 extends over 17 amino acids. J gave up 7 bases and V 5 bases, and 15 bases lay outside the gene matches. CDR3 in amino acids: CASSPGAGGLMWNEQFF. CDR3 nucleotide sequence: TGTGCCAGCAGCCCCGGGGCGGGGGGGCTAATGTGGAATGAGCAGTTCTTC.

The rearrangement uses TRBV21-1 and TRBJ1-1; the table's D call, TRBD1, has no DNA check behind it. TRBV21-1 is termed a pseudogene. This CDR3 has 15 residues. For the CDR3, the DNA is TGTGCCAGCAGCAAAGCTATCGACAGGGACACTGAAGCTTTCTTT. Protein product: CASSKAIDRDTEAFF.

This chain uses TRBV29-1 with TRBJ1-5; 9 bases fit TRBD1. Trimming removed 6 bases from V and 7 bases from J; junction bases left unmatched: 16. The CDR3 runs to 16 residues. The germline V gene has CDR1 SQVTM and CDR2 ANQGSEA. This CDR3 reads CSVYIHDRGSVQPQHF. The CDR3 bases are TGCAGCGTGTACATTCACGACAGGGGGTCTGTCCAGCCCCAGCATTTT.

The V call is TRBV2, the J call TRBJ1-5; no reliable D call. The V end lost 5 bases, the J end lost 10 bases, and 15 bases lay between the germline ends. Germline V gives CDR1 SNHLY, CDR2 FYNNEI. The CDR3 length is 13 residues. This chain's CDR3 is CASSPDMPGPQHF. The CDR3 region has the DNA TGTGCCAGCAGTCCCGACATGCCAGGACCCCAGCATTTT.

As DNA, the CDR3 is TGTGCCAGCAAGGGGGCGTTGGACACTGAAGCTTTCTTT. This sequence encodes CASKGALDTEAFF. The chain uses TRBV6-1 and TRBJ1-1; the match to TRBD1 covers 7 bases. CDR3 size: 13 residues. Germline assignment: CDR1 MNHNS and CDR2 SASEGT. Germline trimming cut 7 bases from V and 3 bases from J; bases unmatched to any gene: 5.

The chain recombines TRBV5-1 with TRBJ1-5; 7 nucleotides agree with TRBD1. The germline V gene encodes CDR1 SGHRS and CDR2 YFSETQ. The V segment lost 4 bases and the J segment 0 bases; nucleotides outside the gene matches: 4. The CDR3 length is 15 residues. The CDR3 region is CASSRDSDSNQPQHF. The DNA for the CDR3 is TGCGCCAGCAGCCGGGACAGCGATAGCAATCAGCCCCAGCATTTT.

The chain is built from TRBV25-1 and TRBJ1-4; 7 bases line up with TRBD1. The V gene's germline CDR1 is MGHDK and CDR2 SYGVNS. The CDR3 has 15 residues. V lost 5 bases and J lost 8; bases outside the gene matches: 11. The CDR3 sequence is CASSRGDRDGEKLFF. The DNA of the CDR3 is TGTGCCAGCAGTCGTGGTGACAGGGACGGGGAAAAACTGTTTTTT. Variable domain in full (rest from reference TRBV25-1 and TRBJ1-4): EADIYQTPRYLVIGTGKKITLECSQTMGHDKMYWYQQDPGMELHLIHYSYGVNSTEKGDLSSESTVSRIRTEHFPLTLESARPSHTSQYLCASSRGDRDGEKLFFGSGTQLSVL.

The chain combines TRBV21-1 with TRBJ1-4; the D call in the table, TRBD1, was not verified against the DNA. TRBV21-1 is tagged as a pseudogene. This CDR3 contains 14 residues. The CDR3 loop is CASRETAPDEKLFF. The CDR3 DNA is TGTGCCAGCAGGGAAACAGCACCAGACGAAAAACTGTTTTTT.

This clone came up a few times. The rearrangement joins TRBV28 to TRBJ1-2; tentatively, D is TRBD1 (6 bases). Germline values: CDR1 MDHEN, CDR2 SYDVKM. Between the trimmed V and J ends, which lost 5 bases and 8 bases, there was a span of 18 bases. The CDR3 is 14 amino acids. The CDR3 protein is CASSPSGGPKGYTF. In DNA form, the CDR3 reads TGTGCCAGCAGTCCATCGGGGGGGCCAAAGGGCTACACCTTC.

This clone has only a few counts. V gene TRBV12-2 combines with J gene TRBJ1-1. TRBV12-2 is a documented pseudogene. The length of the CDR3 is 16 residues. The CDR3 region has the DNA TGTGCAAGTCGCTTAGAGAGGCGGGGTCGTGGCACTGAAGCTTTCTTT. It is translated as CASRLERRGRGTEAFF.

The rearrangement uses TRBV7-9 and TRBJ1-1, with unresolved D. Germline values: CDR1 SEHNR, CDR2 FQNEAQ (reference sequence). The CDR3 runs to 13 residues. V shed 4 bases and J shed 3 bases, with 9 bases lying between them. CDR3 DNA: TGTGCCAGCAGCTACGGGTGGGACACTGAAGCTTTCTTT. Translating it yields CASSYGWDTEAFF.

This chain joins TRBV19 and TRBJ2-1; perhaps TRBD1 as D (6 bases). CDR1 and CDR2 (germline): LNHDA, SQIVND (reference sequence). With 6 bases removed from V and 4 bases from J, the gap between germline ends came to 13 bases. The CDR3 covers 14 residues. The CDR3 reads CASRLGQTYNEQFF. CDR3 nucleotide sequence: TGTGCCAGTAGACTCGGACAGACGTACAATGAGCAGTTCTTC. The full variable domain, completed using reference TRBV19 and TRBJ2-1, is DGGITQSPKYLFRKEGQNVTLSCEQNLNHDAMYWYRQDPGQGLRLIYYSQIVNDFQKGDIAEGYSVSREKKESFPLTVTSAQKNPTAFYLCASRLGQTYNEQFFGPGTRLTVL.

V and J are TRBV6-6 and TRBJ1-2; 8 nucleotides agree with TRBD1. CDR1 is MNHNY, CDR2 SVGAGI, per germline (reference sequence). V shed 6 bases, J shed 6 bases, and the junction held 15 bases outside the gene matches. The CDR3 loop spans 16 amino acids. This chain's CDR3 is CASRGGQGGLNDGYTF. The CDR3 nucleotides are TGTGCCAGCAGGGGAGGACAGGGCGGATTAAATGATGGCTACACCTTC.

CDR3 protein: CASSRSAGTGQETQYF. In DNA form, the CDR3 reads TGTGCCAGCAGCCGTTCGGCCGGGACTGGCCAAGAGACCCAGTACTTC. V usage is TRBV5-4 and J usage is TRBJ2-5; possibly TRBD2 for D (6 bases). The CDR3 is made up of 16 amino acids. CDR1 is SGHNT, CDR2 YYREEE, per germline (reference sequence). V was clipped by 4 bases and J by 1 base, with 17 bases between them. The whole variable domain, filled in from reference TRBV5-4 and TRBJ2-5, reads ETGVTQSPTHLIKTRGQQVTLRCSSQSGHNTVSWYQQALGQGPQFIFQYYREEENGRGNFPPRFSGLQFPNYSSELNVNALELDDSALYLCASSRSAGTGQETQYFGPGTRLLVL.